This entry lists 16 T cell receptor beta chains sequenced from one sample in a study of shared clonotypes between healthy human individuals. Using immunoSEQ multiplex PCR, the repertoire was profiled, and TCRdb retains in-frame clones only, with some absent. The sample has about 1,800,000 clones; around 96% are singletons. Positive CCR7 selection of CD45RO-negative cells yielded the naive CD8 cells, and terminally differentiated effector memory CD45RA+ cells were excluded. Sequenced sample: naive CD8+ T cells sorted from blood. These receptors all come from a man aged 18 to 29 in good health.

The V and J genes are TRBV27 and TRBJ2-7, with D maybe TRBD1 (6 bases). The V end was cut by 3 bases, the J end by 0 bases, with 9 bases between. Germline CDR1 reads MNHEY; CDR2 reads SMNVEV (reference sequence). The CDR3 is made up of 14 amino acids. The CDR3 region is CASSFDRSSYEQYF. The CDR3 bases are TGTGCCAGCAGTTTCGACAGGTCCTCCTACGAGCAGTACTTC.

The rearrangement uses TRBV4-3 and TRBJ2-1; TRBD2 agrees at 7 bases. Germline assignment: CDR1 LGHNA and CDR2 YSLEER. V trimming: 0 bases; J trimming: 9 bases; junction bases outside the gene matches: 5. The CDR3 has 14 amino acids. The chain's CDR3 is CASSQDRDYREQFF. The CDR3 region has the DNA TGCGCCAGCAGCCAAGATCGGGACTATCGTGAGCAGTTCTTC.

A word on this clone: In the same sample, other DNA sequences code for this CDR3. The rearrangement uses TRBV27 and TRBJ2-2, with no clear D. Trimming shortened V by 6 bases and J by 2 bases, and 10 bases separated the two germline ends. The length of the CDR3 is 14 residues. Looked up from germline, CDR1 is MNHEY and CDR2 is SMNVEV (reference sequence). CDR3 nucleotide sequence: TGTGCCAGCAGCCATGGCCTTAACACCGGGGAGCTGTTTTTT. It is translated as CASSHGLNTGELFF.

Only one count was recorded for this clone. V usage is TRBV7-2 and J usage is TRBJ1-2; no firm D call. This CDR3 comprises 12 residues. V shed 7 bases and J shed 8 bases, with 14 bases lying between them. In germline, CDR1 is SGHTA, CDR2 FQGNSA. CDR3 DNA: TGTGCCAGCACCCTGGACGGCCTCGGCTACACCTTC. This translates into CASTLDGLGYTF.

The chain couples TRBV5-1 to TRBJ1-1; D uncertain. The CDR3 totals 14 residues. The germline CDR1 and CDR2 sequences are SGHRS and YFSETQ. With 0 bases removed from V and 2 bases from J, the gap between germline ends came to 8 bases. CDR3 nucleotide sequence: TGCGCCAGCAGCTTGGAGGCCTCCAACACTGAAGCTTTCTTT. Encoded protein: CASSLEASNTEAFF.

The rearrangement joins TRBV10-3 to TRBJ2-7; tentatively, D is TRBD2 (5 bases). Germline CDR1 is ENHRY and CDR2 is SYGVKD. The CDR3 sequence is 14 residues long. Deletions cut 3 bases from V and 2 bases from J, with 11 bases between. The CDR3 loop is CAISDAGLTYEQYF. The CDR3 nucleotides are TGTGCCATCAGTGACGCGGGTCTTACCTACGAGCAGTACTTC.

This chain uses TRBV28 with TRBJ2-6, with TRBD2 matching 7 bases. The germline V gene encodes CDR1 MDHEN and CDR2 SYDVKM. The J segment lost 4 bases and the V segment lost 2 bases, leaving 8 bases of the junction unmatched. This CDR3 is built from 17 residues. In DNA form, the CDR3 reads TGTGCCAGCAGTTTAACGGCGGGGGTGGAAGGGGCCAACGTCCTGACTTTC. Its translation: CASSLTAGVEGANVLTF.

The CDR3 is CASSGPGTLTPYEQYF. CDR3 DNA: TGCGCCAGCAGCGGGCCTGGGACCCTGACACCCTACGAGCAGTACTTC. The chain recombines TRBV5-1 with TRBJ2-7; D possibly matches TRBD1 or TRBD2 (5 bases each). The germline V gene has CDR1 SGHRS and CDR2 YFSETQ. V was pared by 4 bases and J by 2 bases, with 19 bases between. The CDR3 is made up of 16 amino acids.

The chain combines TRBV7-9 with TRBJ2-1, with 7 nucleotides matching TRBD2. The CDR3 totals 19 residues. CDR1 is SEHNR, CDR2 FQNEAQ, per germline (reference sequence). V shed 0 bases, J shed 8 bases, and the junction held 19 bases outside the gene matches. CDR3 sequence (DNA): TGTGCCAGCAGCTTAGCGCTGGACTGGGTCGGGGAGGGACTACATGAGCAGTTCTTC. As protein: CASSLALDWVGEGLHEQFF.

The CDR3 spells CASSSIQVWDRSYEQYF. The CDR3 DNA follows: TGTGCCAGCAGCTCGATTCAGGTGTGGGACAGATCCTACGAGCAGTACTTC. The chain is built from TRBV7-9 and TRBJ2-7; 7 positions match TRBD1. The CDR3 extends over 17 amino acids. V shed 4 bases and J 1 base; nucleotides not matched to a gene: 13. In germline, CDR1 is SEHNR, CDR2 FQNEAQ (reference sequence).

The chain recombines TRBV30 with TRBJ2-1; D might be TRBD2 (5 bases). Trimming left V 7 bases short and J 6 bases short, with 13 bases between. Germline loops: CDR1 GTSNPN, CDR2 SVGIG (reference sequence). The CDR3 spans 12 residues. The CDR3 coding sequence is TGTGCCTCGCTCGCGGGTTCCAATGAGCAGTTCTTC. It yields the protein CASLAGSNEQFF.

This chain connects TRBV5-4 to TRBJ1-4; 9 bases align to TRBD1. This CDR3 has 16 residues. V shed 3 bases, J shed 8 bases, and the junction held 11 bases outside the gene matches. Germline-derived CDR1 and CDR2 are SGHNT and YYREEE (reference sequence). The CDR3 DNA follows: TGTGCCAGCAGCTCGGCCGAGGGACAGGGCGGCGAAAAACTGTTTTTT. This gives the protein CASSSAEGQGGEKLFF.

The chain is built from TRBV6-1 and TRBJ2-7; possible D gene TRBD1, 6 bases. V was shortened by 8 bases and J by 3 bases, with 14 bases between the two germline ends. Germline V gene lookup returns CDR1 MNHNS and CDR2 SASEGT. The CDR3 runs to 13 residues. The CDR3 DNA is TGTGCCAGCGAAGGGGACACGAACTACGAGCAGTACTTC. This encodes CASEGDTNYEQYF.

The V and J genes are TRBV5-5 and TRBJ2-7; maybe TRBD1 (5 bases). V was clipped by 5 bases and J by 0 bases, with 9 bases between them. The germline V gene encodes CDR1 SGHKS and CDR2 YYEKEE (reference sequence). The CDR3 runs to 13 residues. CDR3 region: CASRPGSSYEQYF. CDR3 bases: TGTGCCAGCAGACCAGGGTCCTCCTACGAGCAGTACTTC.

V and J are TRBV7-2 and TRBJ2-7; D is unclear. CDR3 length equals 13 residues. Trimming took 3 bases from V and 1 from J, leaving 7 bases between them. Germline V CDR1 and CDR2: SGHTA, FQGNSA. The CDR3 sequence: CASSFAASYEQYF. CDR3 in DNA: TGTGCCAGCAGCTTTGCTGCATCCTACGAGCAGTACTTC.

The chain links TRBV5-1 to TRBJ2-3, with 8 bases fitting TRBD2. Germline V gene sequence: CDR1 SGHRS, CDR2 YFSETQ. After removal of 4 bases from V and 4 bases from J, the junction contained 14 bases not matched to a gene. The CDR3 has 17 amino acids. The CDR3, as DNA: TGCGCCAGCAGCCTTGGGGCATACGGGGGGGCCGCAGATACGCAGTATTTT. Encoded protein: CASSLGAYGGAADTQYF. Combining the CDR3 with reference TRBV5-1 and TRBJ2-3 gives the whole variable domain KAGVTQTPRYLIKTRGQQVTLSCSPISGHRSVSWYQQTPGQGLQFLFEYFSETQRNKGNFPGRFSGRQFSNSRSEMNVSTLELGDSALYLCASSLGAYGGAADTQYFGPGTRLTVL.